What follows describes a single TCR beta chain. Its antigen is not yet known. No much larger clone exists at a distance of one base, and base qualities are not known. This sample is part of a study of blood T cell repertoires in COVID-19 (TCRdb year 2020). In terms of the full investigation: The collaborator samples originated in the United States, Italy and Spain and spanned the acute and convalescent phases of COVID-19. The material from the prospective study consisted of cDNA or gDNA derived from T cells, B-cell-depleted T cells, or PBMCs. Deeply sampled blood TCRbeta repertoires from subjects exposed to, actively infected with, or recovered from COVID-19 were included in the dataset. A freely available public database, intended as a resource for researchers studying the immune response to SARS-CoV-2, is where the repertoires were released. The samples were drawn from two sources: the first 160 participants of the ongoing ImmuneRACE study, and 1,000 to 1,500 subjects contributed by 6 global collaborators. The sample metadata nearly always contained a de-identified subject ID, COVID-19 status, age in years and sex. Where available, HLA class I and class II types were obtained from metadata supplied by the sample provider rather than from assay-based typing. Results and caveats for the whole study, not just this receptor: The quantity of clinical and demographic metadata differed by source and by participant and was supplied without curation.

V has 4 bases trimmed and J has 1 base trimmed; junction bases matching no gene number 6. The germline V gene encodes CDR1 MNHNS and CDR2 SASEGT. From its cysteine to its phenylalanine, the CDR3 spans 16 amino acids. Only CDR3 DNA remains: 48 bases, in frame from the first base. The immunoSEQ Assay, a bias-controlled multiplex PCR, was used to amplify TCRbeta CDR3 regions from genomic DNA. For the original study's pipeline: The number of nucleated cells in each sample was estimated by amplification of reference gene primers within the assay. To quantify the absolute abundance of each unique TCRbeta CDR3 rearrangement, sequence reads were collapsed and filtered. For each sample, productive Simpson clonality was calculated as the square root of Simpson's diversity index over productive rearrangements. TCRdb stores this immuneACCESS table with in-frame sequences only. Part of the clones is absent; in the studies checked, under half of the shortfall reflects unresolved V genes, and no reason is known for the rest. From that table come the V and J calls and clone size; the DNA was used to work out D and trimming. The sample profile shows 150,000 to 200,000 clones; more than 85% of them were found once. The ten top clones hold just under 2% of the sample.

In Seattle, one collaborating source enrolled patients while the infection was active and tracked those patients longitudinally over the course of disease. The collaborating institutions used their own protocols to collect whole blood in K2EDTA tubes. For TCRbeta analysis, collaborators shipped samples as frozen whole blood, isolated PBMCs, or DNA extracted from either of those sample types. Sequencing used peripheral blood. This chain is built from TRBV6-1 and TRBJ1-1; 10 bases in between match TRBD1. The sequence came from a woman aged 60-75 years with COVID-19, enrolled during active disease. The nucleotide sequence is TGTGCCAGCAGTGTGTGGGACAGGGGATGGAACACTGAAGCTTTCTTT. Its protein product is CASSVWDRGWNTEAFF.